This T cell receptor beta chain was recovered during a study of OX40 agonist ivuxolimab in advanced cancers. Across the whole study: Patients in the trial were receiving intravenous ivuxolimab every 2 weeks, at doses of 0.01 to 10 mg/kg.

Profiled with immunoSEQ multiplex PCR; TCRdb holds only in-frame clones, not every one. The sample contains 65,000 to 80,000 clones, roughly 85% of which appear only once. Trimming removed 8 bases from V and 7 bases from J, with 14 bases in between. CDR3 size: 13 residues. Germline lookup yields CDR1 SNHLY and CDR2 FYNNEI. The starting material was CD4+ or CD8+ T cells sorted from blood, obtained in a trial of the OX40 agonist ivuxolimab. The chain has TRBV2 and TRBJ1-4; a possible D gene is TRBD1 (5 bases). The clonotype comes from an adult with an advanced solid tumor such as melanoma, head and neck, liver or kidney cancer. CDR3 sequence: CASRQTGSEKLFF. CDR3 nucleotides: TGTGCCAGCCGACAGACCGGGAGTGAAAAACTGTTTTTT.